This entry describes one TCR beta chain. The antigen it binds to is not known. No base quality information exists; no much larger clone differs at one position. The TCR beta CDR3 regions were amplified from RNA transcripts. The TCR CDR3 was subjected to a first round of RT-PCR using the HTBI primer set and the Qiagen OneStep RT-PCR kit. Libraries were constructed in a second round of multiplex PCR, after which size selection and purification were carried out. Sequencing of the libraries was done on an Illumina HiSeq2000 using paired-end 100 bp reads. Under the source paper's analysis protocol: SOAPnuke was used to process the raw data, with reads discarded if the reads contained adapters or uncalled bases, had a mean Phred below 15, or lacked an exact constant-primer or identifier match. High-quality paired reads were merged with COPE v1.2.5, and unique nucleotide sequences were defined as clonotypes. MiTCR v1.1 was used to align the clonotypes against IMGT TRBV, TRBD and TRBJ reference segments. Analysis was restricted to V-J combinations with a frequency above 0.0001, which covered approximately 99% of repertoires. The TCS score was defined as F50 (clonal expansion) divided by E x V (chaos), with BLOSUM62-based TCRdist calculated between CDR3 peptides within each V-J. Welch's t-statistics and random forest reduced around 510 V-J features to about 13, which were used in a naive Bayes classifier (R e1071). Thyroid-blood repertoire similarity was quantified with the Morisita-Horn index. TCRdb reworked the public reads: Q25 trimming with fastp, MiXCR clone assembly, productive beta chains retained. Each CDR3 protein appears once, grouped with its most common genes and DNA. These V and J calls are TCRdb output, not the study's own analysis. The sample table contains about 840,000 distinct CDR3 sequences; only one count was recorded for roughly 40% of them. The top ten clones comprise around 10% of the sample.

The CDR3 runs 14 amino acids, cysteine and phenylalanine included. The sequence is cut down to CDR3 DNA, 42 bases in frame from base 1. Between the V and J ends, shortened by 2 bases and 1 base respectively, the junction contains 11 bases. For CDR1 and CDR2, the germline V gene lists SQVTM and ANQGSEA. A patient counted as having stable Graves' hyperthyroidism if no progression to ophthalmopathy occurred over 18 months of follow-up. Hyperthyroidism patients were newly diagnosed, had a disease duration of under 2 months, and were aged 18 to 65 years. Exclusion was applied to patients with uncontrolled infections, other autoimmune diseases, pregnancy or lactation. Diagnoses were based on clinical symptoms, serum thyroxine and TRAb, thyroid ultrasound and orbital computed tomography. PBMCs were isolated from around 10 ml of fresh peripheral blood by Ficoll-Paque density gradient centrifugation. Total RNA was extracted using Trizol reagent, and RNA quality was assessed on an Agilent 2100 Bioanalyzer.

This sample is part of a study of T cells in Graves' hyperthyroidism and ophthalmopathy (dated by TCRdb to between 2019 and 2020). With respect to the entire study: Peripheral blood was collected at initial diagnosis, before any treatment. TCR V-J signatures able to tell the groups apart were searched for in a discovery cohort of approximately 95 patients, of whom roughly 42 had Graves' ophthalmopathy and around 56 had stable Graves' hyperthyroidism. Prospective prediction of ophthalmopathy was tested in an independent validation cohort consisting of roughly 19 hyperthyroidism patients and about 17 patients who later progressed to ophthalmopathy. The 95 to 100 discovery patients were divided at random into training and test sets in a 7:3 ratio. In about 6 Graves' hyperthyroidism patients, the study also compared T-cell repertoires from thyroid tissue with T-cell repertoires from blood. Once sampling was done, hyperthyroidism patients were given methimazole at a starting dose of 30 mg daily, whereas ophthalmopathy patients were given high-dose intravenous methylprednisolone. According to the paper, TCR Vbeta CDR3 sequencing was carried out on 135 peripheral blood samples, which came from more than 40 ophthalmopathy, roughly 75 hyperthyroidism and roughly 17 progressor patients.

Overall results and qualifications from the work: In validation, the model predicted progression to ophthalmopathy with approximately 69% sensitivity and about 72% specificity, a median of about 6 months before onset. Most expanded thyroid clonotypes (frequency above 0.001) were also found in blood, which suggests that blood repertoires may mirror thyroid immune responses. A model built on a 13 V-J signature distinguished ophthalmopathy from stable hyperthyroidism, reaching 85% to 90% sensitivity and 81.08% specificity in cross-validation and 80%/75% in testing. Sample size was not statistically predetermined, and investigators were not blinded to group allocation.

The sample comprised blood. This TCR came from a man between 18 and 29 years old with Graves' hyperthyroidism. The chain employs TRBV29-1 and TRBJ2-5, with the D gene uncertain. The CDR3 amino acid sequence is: CSVEPWTGQETQYF. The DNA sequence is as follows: TGCAGCGTTGAACCCTGGACGGGCCAAGAGACCCAGTACTTC.